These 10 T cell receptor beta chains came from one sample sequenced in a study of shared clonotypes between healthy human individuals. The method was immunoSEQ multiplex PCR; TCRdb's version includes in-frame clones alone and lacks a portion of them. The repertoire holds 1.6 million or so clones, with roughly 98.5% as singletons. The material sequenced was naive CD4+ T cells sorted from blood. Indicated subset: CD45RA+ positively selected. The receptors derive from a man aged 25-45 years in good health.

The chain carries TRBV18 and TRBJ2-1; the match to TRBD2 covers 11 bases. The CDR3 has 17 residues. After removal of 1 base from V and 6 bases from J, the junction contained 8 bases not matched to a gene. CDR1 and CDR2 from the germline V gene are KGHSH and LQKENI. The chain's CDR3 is CASSPRSLAGGGNEQFF. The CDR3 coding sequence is TGTGCCAGCTCACCACGTAGTCTAGCGGGAGGAGGCAATGAGCAGTTCTTC.

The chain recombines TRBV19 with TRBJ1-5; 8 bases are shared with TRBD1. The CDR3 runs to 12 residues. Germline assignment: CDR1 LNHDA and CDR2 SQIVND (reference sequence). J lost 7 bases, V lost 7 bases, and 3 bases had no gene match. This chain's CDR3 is CASKDRDQPQHF. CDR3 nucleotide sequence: TGTGCCAGTAAGGACAGGGACCAGCCCCAGCATTTT.

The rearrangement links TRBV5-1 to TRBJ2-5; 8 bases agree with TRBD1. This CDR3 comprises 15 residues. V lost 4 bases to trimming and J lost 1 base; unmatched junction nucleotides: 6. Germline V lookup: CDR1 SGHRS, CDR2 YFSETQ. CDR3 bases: TGCGCCAGCAGCCAGCAACAGGGGGGCCAAGAGACCCAGTACTTC. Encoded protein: CASSQQQGGQETQYF.

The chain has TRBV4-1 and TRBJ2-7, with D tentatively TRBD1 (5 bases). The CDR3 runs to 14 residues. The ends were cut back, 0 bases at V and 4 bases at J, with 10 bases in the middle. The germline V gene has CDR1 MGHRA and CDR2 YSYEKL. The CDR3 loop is CASSQDPRDYEQYF. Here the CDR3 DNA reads TGCGCCAGCAGCCAAGACCCCAGGGATTACGAGCAGTACTTC.

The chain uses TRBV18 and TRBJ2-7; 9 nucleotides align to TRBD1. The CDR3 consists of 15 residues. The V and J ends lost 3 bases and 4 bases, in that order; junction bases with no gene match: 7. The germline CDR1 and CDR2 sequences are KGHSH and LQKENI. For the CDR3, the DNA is TGTGCCAGCTCACCGCTCGGGACAGGGTGGTACGAGCAGTACTTC. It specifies CASSPLGTGWYEQYF.

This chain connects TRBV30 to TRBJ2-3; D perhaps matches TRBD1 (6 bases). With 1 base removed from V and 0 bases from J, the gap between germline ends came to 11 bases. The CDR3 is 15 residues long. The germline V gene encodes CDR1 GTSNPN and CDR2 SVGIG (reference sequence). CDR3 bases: TGTGCCTGGAGTGCGACAGGCGCTAGCACAGATACGCAGTATTTT. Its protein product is CAWSATGASTDTQYF.

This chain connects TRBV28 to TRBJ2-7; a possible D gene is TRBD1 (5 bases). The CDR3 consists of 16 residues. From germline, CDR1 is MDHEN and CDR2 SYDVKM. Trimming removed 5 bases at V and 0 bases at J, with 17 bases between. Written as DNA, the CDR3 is TGTGCCAGCAGTCAGACTGGGTGGGGCTTCTCCTACGAGCAGTACTTC. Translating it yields CASSQTGWGFSYEQYF.

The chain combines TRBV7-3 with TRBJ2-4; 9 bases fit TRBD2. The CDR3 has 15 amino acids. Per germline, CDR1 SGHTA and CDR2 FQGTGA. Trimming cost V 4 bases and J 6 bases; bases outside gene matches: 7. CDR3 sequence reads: CASSSWGREGNIQYF. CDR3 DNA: TGTGCCAGCAGCTCCTGGGGGCGGGAGGGAAACATTCAGTACTTC.

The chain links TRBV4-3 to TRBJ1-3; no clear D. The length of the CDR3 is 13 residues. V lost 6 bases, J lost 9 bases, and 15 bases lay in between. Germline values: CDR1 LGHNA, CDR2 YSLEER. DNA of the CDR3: TGCGCCAGCAGTCCTGTAGGTCTGGGCACCATATATTTT. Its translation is CASSPVGLGTIYF.

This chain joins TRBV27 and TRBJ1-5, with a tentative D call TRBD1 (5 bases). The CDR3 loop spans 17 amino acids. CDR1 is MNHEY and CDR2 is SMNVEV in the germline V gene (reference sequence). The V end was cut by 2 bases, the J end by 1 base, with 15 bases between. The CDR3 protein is CASSLLRGVGSNQPQHF. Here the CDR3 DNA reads TGTGCCAGCAGTTTACTTCGGGGCGTGGGGAGCAATCAGCCCCAGCATTTT.